The 24 T cell receptor beta chains reported below all come from one sample, sequenced in a study of T cells after yellow fever vaccination. TCRdb recomputed calls from the 5' RACE reads with MiXCR, one row per CDR3 protein. The sample holds approximately 120,000 distinct CDR3 sequences, 7.4% seen once. Sequencing was performed on CD4+ T cells sorted from PBMCs, taken more than 8 days after the first yellow fever vaccination. The receptors were gathered from a man aged 18-30 years who received the YFV17D yellow fever vaccine.

This clonotype occurred many times. This chain joins TRBV7-9 and TRBJ2-7; 10 bases match TRBD1. CDR1 and CDR2 (germline): SEHNR, FQNEAQ (reference sequence). The V and J ends lost 8 bases and 4 bases, in that order; junction bases with no gene match: 5. This CDR3 is built from 13 residues. Here the CDR3 reads CASGGQGMYEQYF. CDR3 nucleotides: TGTGCCAGCGGGGGACAGGGGATGTACGAGCAGTACTTC.

This clonotype has ten or more counts. This chain links TRBV9 with TRBJ2-5, with TRBD1 as a possible D gene (6 bases). Trimming removed 3 bases from V and 3 bases from J, with 9 bases in between. There are 13 residues in the CDR3. Germline CDR1 reads SGDLS; CDR2 reads YYNGEE. In DNA, the CDR3 is TGTGCCAGCAGCGCCGGACAGAAAGAGACCCAGTACTTC. Protein: CASSAGQKETQYF. Looking up the rest from reference TRBV9 and TRBJ2-5 gives the full variable domain: DSGVTQTPKHLITATGQRVTLRCSPRSGDLSVYWYQQSLDQGLQFLIQYYNGEERAKGNILERFSAQQFPDLHSELNLSSLELGDSALYFCASSAGQKETQYFGPGTRLLVL.

This clonotype showed up many times. V and J are TRBV12-3 or TRBV12-4 and TRBJ2-5, with D unclear. Deletions cut 3 bases from V and 7 bases from J, with 12 bases between. The CDR3 sequence is 13 residues long. The CDR3 protein is CASSFAASGTQYF. In DNA, the CDR3 is TGTGCCAGCAGTTTCGCAGCGTCGGGGACCCAGTACTTC.

This clonotype was picked up many times. This chain joins TRBV18 and TRBJ2-2; D gene uncertain. Trimming removed 1 base at V and 3 bases at J, with 6 bases between. This CDR3 has 14 amino acids. Germline loops: CDR1 KGHSH, CDR2 LQKENI. CDR3 protein: CASSPRPDTGELFF. CDR3 bases: TGTGCCAGCTCACCACGACCCGACACCGGGGAGCTGTTTTTT. Complete variable domain (other parts from reference TRBV18 and TRBJ2-2): NAGVMQNPRHLVRRRGQEARLRCSPMKGHSHVYWYRQLPEEGLKFMVYLQKENIIDESGMPKERFSAEFPKEGPSILRIQQVVRGDSAAYFCASSPRPDTGELFFGEGSRLTVL.

This clonotype was seen many times. The V gene is TRBV3-1, the J gene TRBJ2-3; TRBD2 is a possible D gene (5 bases). V shed 2 bases and J shed 2 bases, with 14 bases lying between them. Germline CDR1 is LGHDT and CDR2 is YNNKEL (reference sequence). This CDR3 spans 16 amino acids. This chain's CDR3 is CASSQPPSGTTDTQYF. CDR3 nucleotide sequence: TGTGCCAGCAGCCAACCTCCCAGCGGAACCACAGATACGCAGTATTTT.

The chain is built from TRBV7-2 and TRBJ1-6, with D unclear. The CDR3 extends over 15 amino acids. Germline CDR1 and CDR2: SGHTA and FQGNSA. Trimming pared 1 base from V and 4 bases from J, leaving 8 bases between. The CDR3 protein is CASSLVSAYNSPLHF. CDR3 in DNA: TGTGCCAGCAGCTTAGTGAGCGCGTATAATTCACCCCTCCACTTT.

This clonotype was detected many times. The rearrangement uses TRBV30 and TRBJ2-5, with D possibly TRBD2 on 6 matching bases. In germline, CDR1 is GTSNPN, CDR2 SVGIG (reference sequence). The CDR3 runs 14 residues. The V end lost 0 bases, the J end lost 2 bases, and 10 bases lay between the germline ends. In nucleotides, the CDR3 is TGTGCCTGGAGTGTACGGAGCGGGCAAGAGACCCAGTACTTC. This sequence encodes CAWSVRSGQETQYF.

The V call is TRBV7-9, the J call TRBJ2-3; the D call may be TRBD1 or TRBD2 (5 bases each). Germline-derived CDR1 and CDR2 are SEHNR and FQNEAQ (reference sequence). The CDR3 extends over 14 amino acids. V gave up 0 bases and J gave up 5 bases, with 9 bases separating them. The CDR3 sequence: CASSLAGVLDTQYF. In nucleotides, the CDR3 is TGTGCCAGCAGCTTAGCGGGGGTCTTAGATACGCAGTATTTT.

Concerning this clonotype itself: This may be a read error, as it is one base from a much larger clone. The chain carries TRBV19 and TRBJ1-1; a possible D gene is TRBD1 (5 bases). The CDR3 sequence is 13 residues long. Per germline, CDR1 LNHDA and CDR2 SQIVND (reference sequence). Trimming took off 1 base at V and 9 bases at J, with 12 bases between the two ends. As DNA, the CDR3 is TGTGCCAGTAGTATAGCCGGACATGGAAAAGCTTTCTTT. It is translated as CASSIAGHGKAFF.

This chain joins TRBV18 and TRBJ2-7; D remains ambiguous. Trimming took 2 bases from V and 6 from J, leaving 11 bases between them. This CDR3 comprises 13 residues. Germline V CDR1 and CDR2: KGHSH, LQKENI. The CDR3 here is CASSPAALGEQYV. CDR3 nucleotide sequence: TGTGCCAGCTCACCAGCGGCCCTCGGCGAGCAGTACGTC.

Details on this clonotype: This may stem from a read error, because a much larger clone lies one nucleotide away. The chain links TRBV12-3 or TRBV12-4 to TRBJ1-1, with D possibly matching TRBD1 (5 bases). The CDR3 loop spans 16 amino acids. CDR3 DNA: TGTGCCAGCAGTTTAGCGGGTACCGGGGCGGTCACTGAATCTTTCTTT. Amino acid sequence: CASSLAGTGAVTESFF.

In this sample, this clonotype turned up a few times. This chain uses TRBV5-1 with TRBJ1-2; 9 nucleotides align to TRBD1. CDR1 is SGHRS, CDR2 YFSETQ, per germline. The CDR3 has 18 residues. V lost 0 bases, J lost 2 bases, and 11 bases stayed unmatched. The CDR3 reads CASSLAGTGHDPNYGYTF. The CDR3 nucleotides are TGCGCCAGCAGCTTGGCCGGGACAGGGCACGACCCCAACTATGGCTACACCTTC. The full variable domain, with the rest looked up from reference TRBV5-1 and TRBJ1-2, is KAGVTQTPRYLIKTRGQQVTLSCSPISGHRSVSWYQQTPGQGLQFLFEYFSETQRNKGNFPGRFSGRQFSNSRSEMNVSTLELGDSALYLCASSLAGTGHDPNYGYTFGSGTRLTVV.

Points on this clonotype: A much more abundant neighbour one base away suggests this may be a read error. This chain joins TRBV7-2 and TRBJ2-1; maybe TRBD1 (5 bases). The CDR3 totals 16 residues. Deletions cut 5 bases from V and 7 bases from J, with 21 bases between. CDR1 and CDR2 (germline): SGHTA, FQGNSA. The CDR3 DNA is TGTGCCAGCAGCGAGGAACCGGTACAGGTAGGGAATGAGCAGTTCTTC. This sequence encodes CASSEEPVQVGNEQFF.

In this sample, this clonotype turned up many times. The gene calls are TRBV19 and TRBJ2-1; 10 nucleotides align to TRBD2. Germline CDR1 is LNHDA and CDR2 is SQIVND (reference sequence). V lost 7 bases to trimming and J lost 9 bases; unmatched junction nucleotides: 12. The CDR3 runs 15 residues. The DNA of the CDR3 is TGTGCCAGTACCCAAACCGGGCTAGCGGGGGTTGAGCAGTTCTTC. Translating it yields CASTQTGLAGVEQFF. The whole variable domain, remainder taken from reference TRBV19 and TRBJ2-1, is DGGITQSPKYLFRKEGQNVTLSCEQNLNHDAMYWYRQDPGQGLRLIYYSQIVNDFQKGDIAEGYSVSREKKESFPLTVTSAQKNPTAFYLCASTQTGLAGVEQFFGPGTRLTVL.

Ten or more counts support this clonotype. This sequence joins TRBV5-1 and TRBJ2-5; D remains unclear. V was shortened by 7 bases and J by 0 bases, with 10 bases between the two germline ends. The CDR3 totals 13 residues. Per germline, CDR1 SGHRS and CDR2 YFSETQ. For the CDR3, the DNA is TGCGCCAGCCACGATACGTACCAAGAGACCCAGTACTTC. Its protein product is CASHDTYQETQYF. Complete variable domain (other parts from reference TRBV5-1 and TRBJ2-5): KAGVTQTPRYLIKTRGQQVTLSCSPISGHRSVSWYQQTPGQGLQFLFEYFSETQRNKGNFPGRFSGRQFSNSRSEMNVSTLELGDSALYLCASHDTYQETQYFGPGTRLLVL.

This clonotype was recorded at least ten times. The CDR3 DNA reads TGCGCCAGCAGCGTAACAGGGTCAGATACGCAGTATTTT. Translation gives CASSVTGSDTQYF. The J gene is TRBJ2-3, the V gene TRBV5-1, with D tentatively TRBD1 (6 bases). Trimming left V 4 bases short and J 4 bases short, with 10 bases between. The CDR3 consists of 13 residues. Germline-derived CDR1 and CDR2 are SGHRS and YFSETQ.

In its sample, this clonotype was seen many times. This chain connects TRBV5-1 to TRBJ1-4; D unclear. CDR1 SGHRS and CDR2 YFSETQ come from the germline V gene. The length of the CDR3 is 16 residues. Trimming took 1 base from V and 0 from J, leaving 10 bases between them. CDR3 amino acids: CASSLFWPPTNEKLFF. The CDR3 DNA sequence: TGCGCCAGCAGCTTGTTCTGGCCCCCAACTAATGAAAAACTGTTTTTT.

This clonotype has ten or more counts. The rearrangement uses TRBV12-3 or TRBV12-4 and TRBJ1-4; D not certain. This CDR3 region has 14 residues. V was shortened by 2 bases and J by 5 bases, with 9 bases between the two germline ends. This CDR3 is CASSLLALNEKLFF. The DNA for the CDR3 is TGTGCCAGCAGTTTACTCGCCCTGAATGAAAAACTGTTTTTT.

This clonotype was counted ten times or more. This chain connects TRBV29-1 to TRBJ1-1; TRBD1 might be the D (5 bases). CDR3 length equals 15 residues. From germline, CDR1 is SQVTM and CDR2 ANQGSEA. The V and J ends lost 4 bases and 1 base respectively, with 16 bases between them. In nucleotides, the CDR3 is TGCAGCGTTGCGGGGGTCATCCACGCGAACACTGAAGCTTTCTTT. This sequence encodes CSVAGVIHANTEAFF.

The chain recombines TRBV20-1 with TRBJ1-2; D possibly corresponds to TRBD1 (5 bases). The CDR3 totals 11 residues. From germline, CDR1 is DFQATT and CDR2 SNEGSKA (reference sequence). V gave up 3 bases and J gave up 8 bases, with 10 bases separating them. CDR3 residues: CSASTQGGYTF. The CDR3 DNA reads as TGCAGTGCTAGTACCCAGGGCGGCTACACCTTC.

This clonotype was observed at least ten times. The V call is TRBV28, the J call TRBJ2-4; TRBD2 matches 7 bases. V shed 5 bases, J shed 6 bases, and the junction held 10 bases outside the gene matches. The CDR3 covers 15 residues. Per the germline V gene, CDR1 is MDHEN and CDR2 is SYDVKM. The CDR3, as DNA: TGTGCCAGCAGTAGTTTGGGCCGCGGGGGAAACATTCAGTACTTC. Translation gives CASSSLGRGGNIQYF.

This clonotype was detected ten times or more. The chain combines TRBV4-2 with TRBJ2-3, with 7 bases fitting TRBD2. Looked up from germline, CDR1 is LGHNA and CDR2 is YNFKEQ. V lost 0 bases, J lost 3 bases, and 0 bases stayed unmatched. The CDR3 runs to 14 residues. The CDR3 spells CASSQEGGTDTQYF. For the CDR3, the DNA is TGTGCCAGCAGCCAAGAGGGGGGGACAGATACGCAGTATTTT.

This clonotype was seen many times. The chain couples TRBV12-3 or TRBV12-4 to TRBJ2-3, with a weak D call TRBD1 (7 bases). V was clipped by 6 bases and J by 5 bases, with 12 bases between them. The CDR3 consists of 13 residues. CDR3 nucleotide sequence: TGTGCCAGCAGAACGCAGGGGGGAGATACGCAGTATTTT. Its protein is CASRTQGGDTQYF.

The chain uses TRBV20-1 and TRBJ2-7, with 8 bases that match TRBD2. The CDR3 totals 18 residues. Germline V lookup: CDR1 DFQATT, CDR2 SNEGSKA (reference sequence). J was trimmed by 2 bases and V by 1 base; bases with no gene match: 16. CDR3 loop: CSARAPRLAGADPYEQYV. The CDR3 coding sequence is TGCAGTGCTAGAGCCCCCAGGCTAGCGGGTGCTGATCCCTACGAGCAGTACGTC.